This T cell receptor (beta chain) was documented in a study of blood T cell repertoires in COVID-19. The CDR3 consists of 12 residues. Germline-derived CDR1 and CDR2 are SGHDT and YYEEEE. V was shortened by 4 bases and J by 7 bases, with 9 bases between the two germline ends. Assay: immunoSEQ multiplex PCR; the TCRdb copy retains only in-frame clones and omits some. The sample lists about 250,000 clones, roughly 88% seen once, with 27% in the top ten. The sequenced material came from peripheral blood. This chain connects TRBV5-6 to TRBJ1-3; perhaps TRBD1 as D (5 bases). The clonotype was recovered from a man between 35 and 55 years old with acute or convalescent COVID-19. CDR3 in DNA: TGTGCCAGCAGCCCGGACACTAACACCATATATTTT. It codes for CASSPDTNTIYF.